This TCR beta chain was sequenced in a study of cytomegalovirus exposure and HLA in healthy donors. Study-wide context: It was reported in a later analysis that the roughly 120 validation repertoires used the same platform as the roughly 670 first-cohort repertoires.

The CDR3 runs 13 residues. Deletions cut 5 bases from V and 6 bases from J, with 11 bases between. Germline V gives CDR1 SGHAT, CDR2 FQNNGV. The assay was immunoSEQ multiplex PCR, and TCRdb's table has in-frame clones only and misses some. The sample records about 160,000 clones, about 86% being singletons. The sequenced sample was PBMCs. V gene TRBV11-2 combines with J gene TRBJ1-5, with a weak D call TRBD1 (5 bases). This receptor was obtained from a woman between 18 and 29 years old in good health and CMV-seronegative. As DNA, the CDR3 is TGTGCCAGCAGCCCGACAGTTACTCAGCCCCAGCATTTT. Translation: CASSPTVTQPQHF.